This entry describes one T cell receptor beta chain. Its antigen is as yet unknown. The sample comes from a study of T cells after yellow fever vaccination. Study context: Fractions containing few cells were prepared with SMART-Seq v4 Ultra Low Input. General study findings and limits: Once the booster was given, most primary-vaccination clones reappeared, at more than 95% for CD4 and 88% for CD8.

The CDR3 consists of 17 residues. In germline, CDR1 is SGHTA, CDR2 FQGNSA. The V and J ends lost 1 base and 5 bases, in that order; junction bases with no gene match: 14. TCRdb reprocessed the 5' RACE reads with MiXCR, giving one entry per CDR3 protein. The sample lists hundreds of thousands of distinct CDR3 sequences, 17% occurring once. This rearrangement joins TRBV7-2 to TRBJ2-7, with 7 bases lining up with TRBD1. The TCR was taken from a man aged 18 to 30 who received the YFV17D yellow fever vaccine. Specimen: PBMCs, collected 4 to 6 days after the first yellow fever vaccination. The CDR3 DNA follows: TGTGCCAGCAGCTTAGGCGGCAGGTACAGGGGAGAGGACGAGCAGTACGTC. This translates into CASSLGGRYRGEDEQYV.